This T cell receptor beta chain was obtained from a study of cytomegalovirus exposure and HLA in healthy donors. A multiplex PCR was run with 60 Vbeta primers and 13 Jbeta primers. Libraries were prepared by immunoSEQ multiplex PCR; TCRdb keeps only in-frame clonotypes and omits some of them. The table lists 200,000 to 250,000 clones, around four fifths of them singletons, with roughly 2.5% in the top ten. The receptor comes from a woman aged 55-69 years in good health and CMV-seropositive. Source material: PBMCs.

CDR3 protein: CASSPDRGGHEKLFF. CDR3 sequence (DNA): TGTGCCAGCAGCCCCGACAGGGGAGGTCACGAAAAACTGTTTTTT. V is TRBV2 and J is TRBJ1-4; 8 bases map to TRBD1. CDR1 and CDR2 from the germline V gene are SNHLY and FYNNEI. The CDR3 loop spans 15 amino acids. The V and J ends lost 6 bases and 8 bases, in that order; junction bases with no gene match: 11.